What follows is one T cell receptor (beta chain) and its context. The target of this receptor is not known. No base quality values were provided; no much bigger clone lies one nucleotide off. The data were obtained in a study of graft-versus-host responses after intestinal transplantation (dated by TCRdb to the early 2020s). Broadly, across the study: Multivisceral, liver-intestinal, or isolated intestinal transplants were received by the recipients. Donor T cell macrochimerism was defined as a peak of at least 4% donor T cells among recipient peripheral blood mononuclear cells. After intestinal transplantation, graft-versus-host and host-versus-graft alloreactive T cell clones were followed in the graft, circulation and bone marrow using bulk TCR-beta CDR3 sequencing. To identify alloreactive clones, pre-transplant mixed lymphocyte reaction products were sequenced and compared with unstimulated pre-transplant donor and recipient T cells. Of the roughly 26 intestinal transplant recipients enrolled in the cohort, one of whom was a retransplant, a few patients without pretransplant specimens were excluded. Every recipient was given anti-thymocyte globulin induction, followed by about three years of maintenance tacrolimus and steroids. Rather than going through the commercial service, samples from a few later patients were sequenced in-house on an Illumina MiSeq and processed with MiXCR.

The library was built by means of the immunoSEQ multiplex PCR assay. For most patients, genomic DNA was isolated using the Qiagen DNeasy Blood and Tissue Kit and was shipped frozen to Adaptive Biotechnologies for TCR sequencing. For most patients, high-throughput TCR-beta CDR3 sequencing of genomic DNA was performed by Adaptive Biotechnologies. Per the authors' processing: Adaptive's ImmunoSEQ software supplied the TCR sequencing data for 15 to 20 patients, while MiXCR and VDJtools were used to process a few other patients. To correct CD4 versus CD8 sorting errors, any sequence found in both subsets at a frequency ratio below 5:1 was removed. CDR3 nucleotide sequences shared between donor and recipient were removed because the origin of such sequences could not be assigned. To be classed as alloreactive, a clone needed at least 2-fold expansion over unstimulated cells and a minimum CFSE-low frequency of 0.002% (template counts) or 0.001% (read counts). Mappable clones were those detected in sequenced pre-transplant spleen, lymph node, or MLR CFSE-low populations of the donor or recipient. The cumulative frequency of alloreactive clones was calculated as a percentage of all sequences, weighted by copy number. Imported from immuneACCESS, the table was reduced by TCRdb to in-frame sequences with V and J called. These copies leave out some clones; in studies compared against another copy, an unresolved V gene accounts for under half, and the cause of the remainder is not known. The DNA gave D and trimming, while V, J and clone size come from that table. The table for this sample lists roughly 38,000 clones; 93% of them were counted only once. Under 25% of the sample comes from the top ten.

The research as a whole found: In patients with donor T cell macrochimerism, the allografts had high GvH to HvG T cell clonal ratios. The conclusions were limited by the relatively low number and heterogeneity of the intestinal transplant patients. GvH clones were found in recipient bone marrow, and some of the GvH clones appeared earlier in ileal mucosa or blood, which is consistent with an intestinal mucosal origin. Early after transplant, peak levels of circulating GvH clones were associated with declines in HvG clones.

The time point label of this sample denotes: cells obtained before transplantation from donor or recipient. CD3+CD4+ and CD3+CD8+ populations were FACS-sorted from unstimulated pre-transplant donor and recipient cells taken from spleen or lymph nodes. Trimming costs V 1 base and J 2 bases, and their ends lie 15 bases apart. CDR1 and CDR2, per the germline V gene, are LGHNA and YSLEER. Including the terminal cysteine and phenylalanine, the CDR3 comprises 16 residues. Just the 48-base CDR3 DNA is kept, in frame starting at base 1. Sample: unstimulated CD8+ T cells sorted from spleen or lymph node cells, taken before transplant. Rearrangement joined TRBV4-3 to TRBJ2-7; a weak D assignment points to TRBD1 (5 bases agree). The sequence derives from a human donor who was the organ donor for an intestinal transplant. The bases read TGCGCCAGCAGCCAAGTACTCGCAGGGTCCCCCTACGAGCAGTACTTC. Protein translation: CASSQVLAGSPYEQYF.